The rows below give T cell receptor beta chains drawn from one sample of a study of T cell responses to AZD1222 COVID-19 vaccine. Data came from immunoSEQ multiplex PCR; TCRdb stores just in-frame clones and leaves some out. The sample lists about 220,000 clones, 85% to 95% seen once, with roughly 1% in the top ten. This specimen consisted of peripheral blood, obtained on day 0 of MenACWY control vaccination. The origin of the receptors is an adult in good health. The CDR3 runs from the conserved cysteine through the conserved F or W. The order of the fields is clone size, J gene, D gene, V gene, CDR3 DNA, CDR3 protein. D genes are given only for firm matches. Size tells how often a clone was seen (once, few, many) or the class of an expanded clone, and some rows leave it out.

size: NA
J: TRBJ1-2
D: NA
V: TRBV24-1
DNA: TGTGCCACCAGTGACACATACTATGGCTACACCTTC
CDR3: CATSDTYYGYTF

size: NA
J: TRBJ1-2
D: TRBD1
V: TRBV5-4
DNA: TGTGCCAGCGGGACAGGGGGCAGGACCGGGGGTATTTCGAAGGGCTACACCTTC
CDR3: CASGTGGRTGGISKGYTF

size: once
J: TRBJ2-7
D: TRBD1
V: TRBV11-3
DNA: TGTGCCAGCAGCTCAACAGGGGACGAGCAGTACTTC
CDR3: CASSSTGDEQYF

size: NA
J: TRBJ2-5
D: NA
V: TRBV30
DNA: TGTGCCTGGAGTGTAAAGGCGGGGGCACAAGAGACCCAGTACTTC
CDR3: CAWSVKAGAQETQYF

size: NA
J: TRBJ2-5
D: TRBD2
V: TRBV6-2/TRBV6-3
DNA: TGTGCCAGCAGTCCCCCCCCTGGGGGGGATCGGTTTTGGGGGACCCAGTACTTC
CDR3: CASSPPPGGDRFWGTQYF

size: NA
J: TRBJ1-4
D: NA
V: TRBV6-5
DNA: TGTGCCAGCAGTTACTCAGGAGGGGATAATGAAAAACTGTTTTTT
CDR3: CASSYSGGDNEKLFF

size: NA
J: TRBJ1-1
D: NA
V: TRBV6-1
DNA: TGTGCCAGCAGTGAATGGAGTCGGCTGAACACTGAAGCTTTCTTT
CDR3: CASSEWSRLNTEAFF

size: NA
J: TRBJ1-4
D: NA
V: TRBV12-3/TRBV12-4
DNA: TGTGCCAGCAGTCAGGGCGATCGTGAAAAACTGTTTTTT
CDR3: CASSQGDREKLFF

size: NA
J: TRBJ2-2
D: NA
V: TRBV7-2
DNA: TGTGCCAGCAGCCCCGGTCACACCGGGGAGCTGTTTTTT
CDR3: CASSPGHTGELFF

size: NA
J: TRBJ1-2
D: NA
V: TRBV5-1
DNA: TGCGCCAGCAGCTTGGCGATAGACTATGGCTACACCTTC
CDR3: CASSLAIDYGYTF

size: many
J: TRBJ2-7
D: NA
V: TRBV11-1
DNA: TGTGCCAGCAGCTTACGGGGCGCCCCCTACGAGCAGTACTTC
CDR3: CASSLRGAPYEQYF

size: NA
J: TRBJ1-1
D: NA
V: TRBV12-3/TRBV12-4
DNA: TGTGCCAGCAGGGATTCTATGAACACTGAAGCTTTCTTT
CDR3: CASRDSMNTEAFF

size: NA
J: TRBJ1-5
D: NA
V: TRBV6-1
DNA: TGTGCCAGCAGTGAAGCTTTCAGGGGATCCCAGCATTTT
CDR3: CASSEAFRGSQHF

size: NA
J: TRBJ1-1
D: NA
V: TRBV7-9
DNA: TGTGCCAGCAGCTTAAGAGGACAAACCACTTCTGAAGCTTTCTTT
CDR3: CASSLRGQTTSEAFF

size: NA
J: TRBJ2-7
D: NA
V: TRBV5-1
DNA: TGCGCCAGCAGCTCGGGACTCCTCAGCTCCTACGAGCAGTACTTC
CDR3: CASSSGLLSSYEQYF

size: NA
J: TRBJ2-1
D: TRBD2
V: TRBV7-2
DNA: TGTGCCAGCAGCCCCGCCGTACTAGCGGGGGGGTACAATGAGCAGTTCTTC
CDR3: CASSPAVLAGGYNEQFF

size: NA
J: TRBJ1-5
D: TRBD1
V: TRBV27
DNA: TGTGCCAGCAGAGAGACAGGGATCAATCAGCCCCAGCATTTT
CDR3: CASRETGINQPQHF

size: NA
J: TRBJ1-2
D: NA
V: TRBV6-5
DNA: TGTGCCAGCAGCCCCCGGTGGGGGCTAAACTATGGCTACACCTTC
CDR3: CASSPRWGLNYGYTF

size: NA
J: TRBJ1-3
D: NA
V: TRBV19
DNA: TGTGCCAGTAGTGTTACAGGTTACTCTGGAAACACCATATATTTT
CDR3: CASSVTGYSGNTIYF

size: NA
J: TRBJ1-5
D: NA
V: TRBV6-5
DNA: TGTGCCAGCGGCGGTCGGGGGAATCAGCCCCAGCATTTT
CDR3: CASGGRGNQPQHF

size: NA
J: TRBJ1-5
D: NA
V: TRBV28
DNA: TGTGCCAGCGATAGAAGCAATCAGCCCCAGCATTTT
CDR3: CASDRSNQPQHF

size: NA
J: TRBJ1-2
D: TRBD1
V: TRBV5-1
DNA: TGCGCCAGCAGCCCCACAGGGGAGGTTTCCGATGGCTACACCTTC
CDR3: CASSPTGEVSDGYTF

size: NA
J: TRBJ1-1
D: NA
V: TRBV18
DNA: TGTGCCAGCTCACCGGGGGACACTGAAGCTTTCTTT
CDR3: CASSPGDTEAFF

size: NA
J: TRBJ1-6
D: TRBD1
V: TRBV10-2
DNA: TGCGCCAGCAGCGGGAGGGACAGGGGGCTTTCACCCCTCCACTTT
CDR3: CASSGRDRGLSPLHF

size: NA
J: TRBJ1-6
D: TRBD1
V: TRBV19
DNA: TGTGCCAGTAGTCAACAGGGGGCAGGTAATTCACCCCTCCACTTT
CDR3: CASSQQGAGNSPLHF

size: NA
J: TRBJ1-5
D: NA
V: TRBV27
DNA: TGTGCCAGCAGTCGGGAAATGCGCAATCAGCCCCAGCATTTT
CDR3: CASSREMRNQPQHF

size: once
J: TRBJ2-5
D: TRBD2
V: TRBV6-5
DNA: TGTGCCAGCAGTTACCCGACTAGCGGGGGGGCTGAGACCCAGTACTTC
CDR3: CASSYPTSGGAETQYF

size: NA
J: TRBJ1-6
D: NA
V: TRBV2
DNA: TGTGCCAGCAGTGAAATACAGGGAAGTAATTCACCCCTCCACTTT
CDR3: CASSEIQGSNSPLHF

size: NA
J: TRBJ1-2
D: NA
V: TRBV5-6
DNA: TGTGCCAGCAGCCAGACAGACTATGGCTACACCTTC
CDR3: CASSQTDYGYTF

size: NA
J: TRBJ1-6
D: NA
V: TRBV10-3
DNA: TGTGCCATCAGTGAAGGGATTTCACCCCTCCACTTT
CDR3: CAISEGISPLHF

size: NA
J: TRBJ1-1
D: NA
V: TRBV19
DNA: TGTGCCAGTATTCACCAGGGAAGGAAAGCTTTCTTT
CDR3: CASIHQGRKAFF

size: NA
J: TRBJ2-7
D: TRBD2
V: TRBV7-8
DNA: TGTGCCAGCAGCTCAGTACTAGCGGGGGGATCCTACGAGCAGTACTTC
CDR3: CASSSVLAGGSYEQYF

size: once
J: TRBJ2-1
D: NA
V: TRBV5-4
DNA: TGTGCCAGCAGCCTGGACGGGGGCGCCCACAATGAGCAGTTCTTC
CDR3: CASSLDGGAHNEQFF

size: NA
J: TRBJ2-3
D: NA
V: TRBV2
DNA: TGTGCCAGCAGTGCGGGGGGCCAAAGCACAGATACGCAGTATTTT
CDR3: CASSAGGQSTDTQYF

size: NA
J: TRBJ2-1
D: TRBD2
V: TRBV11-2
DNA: TGTGCCAGCACCCCTCGGGGGGAGAGCTCCTACAATGAGCAGTTCTTC
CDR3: CASTPRGESSYNEQFF

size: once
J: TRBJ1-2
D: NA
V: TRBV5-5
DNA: TGTGCCAGCAGTCACATAACCGTCAATCCGTATGGCTACACCTTC
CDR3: CASSHITVNPYGYTF

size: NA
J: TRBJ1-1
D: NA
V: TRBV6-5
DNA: TGTGCCACCAACCCGACAGTCAAAGCTTTCTTT
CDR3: CATNPTVKAFF

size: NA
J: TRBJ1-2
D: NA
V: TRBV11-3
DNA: TGTGCCAGCAGCTCGGACGACTATGGCTACACCTTC
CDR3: CASSSDDYGYTF

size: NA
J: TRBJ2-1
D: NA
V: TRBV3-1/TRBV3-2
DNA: TGTGCCAGCTCCTCTAGCAACTATGAGCAGTTCTTC
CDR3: CASSSSNYEQFF

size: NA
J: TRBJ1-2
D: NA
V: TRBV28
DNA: TGTGCCAGCAGGCTTGGTCCGTCCTCTTCGTATGGCTACACCTTC
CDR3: CASRLGPSSSYGYTF

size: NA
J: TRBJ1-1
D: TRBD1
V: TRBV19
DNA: TGTGCCAGTAGTCCTACCTCAGGGGGCAGAGCTTTCTTT
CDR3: CASSPTSGGRAFF

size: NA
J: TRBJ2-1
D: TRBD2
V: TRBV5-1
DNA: TGCGCCAGCAGCCCACCTCTTCCGGGGGGGCCTGACAATGAGCAGTTCTTC
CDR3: CASSPPLPGGPDNEQFF

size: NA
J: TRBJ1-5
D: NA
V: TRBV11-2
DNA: TGTGCCAGCGCCCAGGGAGTTCATCAGCCCCAGCATTTT
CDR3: CASAQGVHQPQHF

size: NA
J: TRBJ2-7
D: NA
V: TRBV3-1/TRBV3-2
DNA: TGTGCCAGCAGCCGGACGGGGCCTGGGATGGAGCAGTACTTC
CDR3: CASSRTGPGMEQYF

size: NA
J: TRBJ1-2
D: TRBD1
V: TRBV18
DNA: TGTGCCAGCTCACCCCAGGACAGGGTCTATGGCTACACCTTC
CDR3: CASSPQDRVYGYTF

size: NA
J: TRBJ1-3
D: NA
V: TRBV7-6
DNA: TGTGCCAGTGGTAGGGAGCGAGATAACTCTGGAAACACCATATATTTT
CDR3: CASGRERDNSGNTIYF

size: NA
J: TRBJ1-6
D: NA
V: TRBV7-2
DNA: TGTGCCAGCAGCCCTTACAGGGATTCACCCCTCCACTTT
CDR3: CASSPYRDSPLHF

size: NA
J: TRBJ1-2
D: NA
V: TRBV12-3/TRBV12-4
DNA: TGTGCCAGCAGCCAAGAGCAGCACTATGGCTACACCTTC
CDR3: CASSQEQHYGYTF

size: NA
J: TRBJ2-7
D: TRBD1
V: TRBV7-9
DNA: TGTGCCAGCAGAACCGGGACAGGAGACTACGAGCAGTACTTC
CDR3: CASRTGTGDYEQYF

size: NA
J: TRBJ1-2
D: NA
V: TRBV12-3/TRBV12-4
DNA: TGTGCCAGCAGCCTGGGCGGCCCCTATGGCTACACCTTC
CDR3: CASSLGGPYGYTF

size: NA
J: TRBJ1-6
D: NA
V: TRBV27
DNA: TGTGCCAGCAGAGAGCGGACGGGCTATAATTCACCCCTCCACTTT
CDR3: CASRERTGYNSPLHF

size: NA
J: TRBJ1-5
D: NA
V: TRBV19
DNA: TGTGCCAGTAGTATTGGGGGGGGGAGTATGAGCAATCAGCCCCAGCATTTT
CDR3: CASSIGGGSMSNQPQHF

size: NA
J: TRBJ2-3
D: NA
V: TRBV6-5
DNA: TGTGCCAGCAGTTACGGTATGGCAGGCGGTCTGGATACGCAGTATTTT
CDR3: CASSYGMAGGLDTQYF

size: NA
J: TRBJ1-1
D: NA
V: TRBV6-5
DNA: TGTGCCAGCACCGCCGGGGTTGAAGCTTTCTTT
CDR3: CASTAGVEAFF

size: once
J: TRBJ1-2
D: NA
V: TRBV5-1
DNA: TGCGCCAGCAGCTTGGACCCAGGGGCTTCGAATGGCTACACCTTC
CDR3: CASSLDPGASNGYTF

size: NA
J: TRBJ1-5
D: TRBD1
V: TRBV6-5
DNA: TGTGCCAGCAGACCTGACAGGGGAAATCAGCCCCAGCATTTT
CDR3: CASRPDRGNQPQHF

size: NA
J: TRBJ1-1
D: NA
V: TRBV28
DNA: TGTGCCAGCAGGGCGGGACACTCGAACACTGAAGCTTTCTTT
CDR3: CASRAGHSNTEAFF